The present entry profiles one T cell receptor (beta chain) with its context. Produced via immunoSEQ multiplex PCR; TCRdb's table is partial and in-frame only. The sample has about 85,000 clones; roughly 87% are singletons. The data originate from a study of OX40 agonist ivuxolimab in advanced cancers. Study overall: Eligibility admitted prior anti-PD-1, anti-PD-L1 or anti-CTLA-4 therapy; about 39% had some.

Trimming removed 5 bases from V and 4 bases from J; junction bases left unmatched: 5. Germline V lookup: CDR1 MNHNY, CDR2 SVGAGI (reference sequence). The CDR3 is 15 amino acids. The V gene is TRBV6-6, the J gene TRBJ1-2; 12 bases align to TRBD1. Sequencing was performed on CD4+ or CD8+ T cells sorted from blood, taken in a trial of the OX40 agonist ivuxolimab. The clonotype comes from an adult with an advanced solid tumor such as melanoma, head and neck, liver or kidney cancer. In DNA, the CDR3 is TGTGCCAGCAGTGGAGGGACAGGGGGCAGCTATGGCTACACCTTC. This codes for CASSGGTGGSYGYTF.